The rows below give T cell receptor beta chains drawn from one sample of a study of T-cell memory formation after mild COVID-19. TCRdb itself ran the 5' RACE reads through MiXCR, one entry per CDR3 protein. The profile shows 70,000 to 100,000 distinct CDR3 sequences, 10% to 15% of them singletons. Sequences were obtained from PBMCs or a T cell subset sorted from them (not recorded which). Receptors originate from an adult woman who had mild COVID-19 (a few samples of this study predate the infection). Cell type and time point are not known. CDR3s include the opening cysteine and the closing phenylalanine or tryptophan. A D gene is named only where the DNA matches it firmly. Clone size appears in some rows only: once, few, many, or a class for an expanded clone.

TRBD1	TRBJ1-1	few	TRBV13	TGTGCCAGCAGCTCCTCCGGGACAGGGGGCACTGAAGCTTTCTTT	CASSSSGTGGTEAFF
.	TRBJ2-3	.	TRBV24-1	TGTGCCACCAGTGATATAGGGCAGGGGTACACAGATACGCAGTATTTT	CATSDIGQGYTDTQYF
TRBD2	TRBJ2-1	.	TRBV29-1	TGCAGCGTTTTAGCGGGGGCGAGAATAAACTACAATGAGCAGTTCTTC	CSVLAGARINYNEQFF
TRBD1	TRBJ1-1	.	TRBV2	TGTGCCAGCAGTGATTGGCCCACAGGGGGCTCGACTGAAGCTTTCTTT	CASSDWPTGGSTEAFF
TRBD2	TRBJ2-3	.	TRBV7-8	TGTGCCAGCAGCTTCCGCGGGAGGGCCATGGATACGCAGTATTTT	CASSFRGRAMDTQYF
.	TRBJ2-7	few	TRBV6-5	TGTGCCAGGGGAGTGGTCTACGAGCAGTACTTC	CARGVVYEQYF
TRBD2	TRBJ2-1	.	TRBV14	TGTGCCAGCAGCCAACCTTCCGGGACTAGCGGGAGGTCACGGGACAATGAGCAGTTCTTC	CASSQPSGTSGRSRDNEQFF
.	TRBJ1-1	.	TRBV29-1	TGCAGCGTACTGTTCGGGGGAGGACGGGTTCAAATGAACACTGAAGCTTTCTTT	CSVLFGGGRVQMNTEAFF
TRBD2	TRBJ2-1	.	TRBV7-8	TGTGCCAGCAGCACTAACCCTGGACTAGCGGGAGAGCAGTTCTTC	CASSTNPGLAGEQFF
TRBD1	TRBJ2-7	few	TRBV5-1	TGCGCCAGCAGCTACACAGGGGGATTTTACGAGCAGTACTTC	CASSYTGGFYEQYF
TRBD2	TRBJ2-5	many	TRBV4-2	TGTGCCAGCAGCCAAGAGGGGACTAGCGGGTCTGAGACCCAGTACTTC	CASSQEGTSGSETQYF
.	TRBJ2-3	few	TRBV29-1	TGCAGCGTCGCTGGGGGCGAGGGACTCACAGATACGCAGTATTTT	CSVAGGEGLTDTQYF
.	TRBJ1-1	.	TRBV9	TGTGCCAGCAGCGTAGGATGGAGGTCTGAAGCTTTCTTT	CASSVGWRSEAFF
.	TRBJ2-1	many	TRBV15	TGTGCCACCAGCAGAGATTTGGAGAGCTCCTACAATGAGCAGTTCTTC	CATSRDLESSYNEQFF
.	TRBJ2-7	many	TRBV7-7	TGTGCCAGCAGCTTAGGAGCAGGGGCACAATACGAGCAGTACTTC	CASSLGAGAQYEQYF
TRBD2	TRBJ2-7	few	TRBV20-1	TGCAGTGCTGGGGGGGGATACGAGCAGTACTTC	CSAGGGYEQYF
.	TRBJ2-2	.	TRBV6-6	TGTGCCAGCAGTTACTCCCCGACGGTTAGGAACACCGGGGAGCTGTTTTTT	CASSYSPTVRNTGELFF
.	TRBJ2-7	few	TRBV19	TGTGCCAGTAGTATAGCTTCCAACTCCTACGAGCAGTACTTC	CASSIASNSYEQYF
.	TRBJ2-6	.	TRBV12-3/TRBV12-4	TGTGCCAGCAGTTCCTACAGGGTTGGGGCCAACGTCCTGACTTTC	CASSSYRVGANVLTF
TRBD2	TRBJ2-3	many	TRBV27	TGTGCCAGCAGCTCGACTAGCGGGAGTTTGTTGGTAGATACGCAGTATTTT	CASSSTSGSLLVDTQYF
.	TRBJ2-3	.	TRBV2	TGTGCCAGCAGTACAGGGTTCATGGCAGATACGCAGTATTTT	CASSTGFMADTQYF
.	TRBJ2-4	.	TRBV5-6	TGTGCCGGCAGCGAAATGTTCGGTGGAGCCAAAAACATTCAGTACTTC	CAGSEMFGGAKNIQYF
TRBD1	TRBJ1-1	few	TRBV9	TGTGCCAGCAGCCCCAGACAGGGCGGTGAAGCTTTCTTT	CASSPRQGGEAFF
.	TRBJ2-3	few	TRBV4-3	TGCGCCAGCAGCCAAGAAGAGTGGCGTGAGAGGACGGGAGATCTGGAAGATACGCAGTATTTT	CASSQEEWRERTGDLEDTQYF